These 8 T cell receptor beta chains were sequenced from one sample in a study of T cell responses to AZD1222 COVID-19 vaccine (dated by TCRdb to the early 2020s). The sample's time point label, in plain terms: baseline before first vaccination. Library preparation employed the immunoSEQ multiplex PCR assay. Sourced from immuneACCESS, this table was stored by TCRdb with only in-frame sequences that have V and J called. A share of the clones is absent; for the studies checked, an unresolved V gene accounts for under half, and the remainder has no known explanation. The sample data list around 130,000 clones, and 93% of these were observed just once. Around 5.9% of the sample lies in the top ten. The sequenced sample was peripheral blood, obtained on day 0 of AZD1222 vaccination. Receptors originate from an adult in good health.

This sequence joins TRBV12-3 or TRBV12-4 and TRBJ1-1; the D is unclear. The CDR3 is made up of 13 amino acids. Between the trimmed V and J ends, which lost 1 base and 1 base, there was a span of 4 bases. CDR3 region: CASSLVSNTEAFF. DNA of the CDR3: TGTGCCAGCAGTTTAGTCTCGAACACTGAAGCTTTCTTT.

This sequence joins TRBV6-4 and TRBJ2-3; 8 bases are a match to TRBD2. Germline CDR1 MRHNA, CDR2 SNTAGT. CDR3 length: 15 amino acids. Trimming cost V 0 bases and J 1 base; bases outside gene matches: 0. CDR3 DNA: TGTGCCAGCAGTGACTCTAGCGGGGGCACAGATACGCAGTATTTT. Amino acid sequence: CASSDSSGGTDTQYF.

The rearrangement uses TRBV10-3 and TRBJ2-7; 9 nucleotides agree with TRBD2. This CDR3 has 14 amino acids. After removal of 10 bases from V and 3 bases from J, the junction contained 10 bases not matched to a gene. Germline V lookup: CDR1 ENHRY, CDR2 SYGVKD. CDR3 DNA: TGTGCCACCTGGCCGGGACTAGCTAACTACGAGCAGTACTTC. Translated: CATWPGLANYEQYF.

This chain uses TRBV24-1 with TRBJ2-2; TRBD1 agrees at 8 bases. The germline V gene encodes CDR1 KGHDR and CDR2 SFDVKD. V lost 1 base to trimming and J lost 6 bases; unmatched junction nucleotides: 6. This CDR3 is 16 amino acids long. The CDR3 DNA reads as TGTGCCACCAGTGATTTCCTTACAGGGGGTGCCGGGGAGCTGTTTTTT. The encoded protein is CATSDFLTGGAGELFF.

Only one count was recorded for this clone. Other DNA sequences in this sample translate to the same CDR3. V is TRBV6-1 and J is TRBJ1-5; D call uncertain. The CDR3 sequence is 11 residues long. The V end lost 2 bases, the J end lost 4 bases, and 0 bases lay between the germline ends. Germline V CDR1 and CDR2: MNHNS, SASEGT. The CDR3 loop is CASSENQPQHF. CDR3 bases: TGTGCCAGCAGTGAAAATCAGCCCCAGCATTTT.

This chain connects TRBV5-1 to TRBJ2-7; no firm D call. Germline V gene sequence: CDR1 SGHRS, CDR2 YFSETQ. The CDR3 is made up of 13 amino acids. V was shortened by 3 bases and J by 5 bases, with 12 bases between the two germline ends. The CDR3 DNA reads TGCGCCAGCAGCTCCCGGCCCTGGGACGAGCAGTACTTC. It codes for CASSSRPWDEQYF.

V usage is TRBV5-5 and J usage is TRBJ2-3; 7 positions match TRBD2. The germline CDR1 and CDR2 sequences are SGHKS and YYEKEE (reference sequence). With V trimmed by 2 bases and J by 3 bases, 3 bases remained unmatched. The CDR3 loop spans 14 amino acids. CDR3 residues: CASSLAGRTDTQYF. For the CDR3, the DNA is TGTGCCAGCAGCTTAGCGGGGAGAACAGATACGCAGTATTTT. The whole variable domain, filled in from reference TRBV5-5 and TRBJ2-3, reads DAGVTQSPTHLIKTRGQQVTLRCSPISGHKSVSWYQQVLGQGPQFIFQYYEKEERGRGNFPDRFSARQFPNYSSELNVNALLLGDSALYLCASSLAGRTDTQYFGPGTRLTVL.

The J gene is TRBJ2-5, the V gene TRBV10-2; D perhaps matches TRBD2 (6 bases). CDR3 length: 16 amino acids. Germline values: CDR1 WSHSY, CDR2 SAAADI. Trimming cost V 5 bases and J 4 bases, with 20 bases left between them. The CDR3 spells CASSQFTSPVGETQYF. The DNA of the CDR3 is TGCGCCAGCAGTCAATTTACTAGCCCGGTTGGAGAGACCCAGTACTTC.